Sequencing of this TCR beta chain was carried out in a study of graft-versus-host responses after intestinal transplantation. Study-level background: Every recipient underwent anti-thymocyte globulin induction, then tacrolimus and steroids for three to four years.

To note about this clone: Its antigen is not identified.

The study, taken as a whole, reports: Elevated graft-versus-host to host-versus-graft clonal ratios in allografts were recorded for patients with graft-donor T cell macrochimerism.

Sequencing used immunoSEQ multiplex PCR; TCRdb keeps in-frame clones, though not all of them. The data hold roughly 120,000 clones, with about 95% observed a single time. Germline V gives CDR1 WSHSY, CDR2 SAAADI. The V end lost 3 bases, the J end lost 5 bases, and 3 bases lay between the germline ends. There are 11 residues in the CDR3. The TCR sequence derives from a human donor who received an intestinal transplant. The source material was unstimulated CD8+ T cells sorted from spleen or lymph node cells, sampled before intestinal transplant. V usage is TRBV10-2 and J usage is TRBJ2-3; D is undetermined. The CDR3 region has the DNA TGCGCCAGCAGTGAAGGAGATACGCAGTATTTT. The encoded protein is CASSEGDTQYF.